This T cell receptor (beta chain) was sequenced for a study of T-cell reconstitution after alpha-beta-depleted transplantation in children. Study-level points and caveats: Day-60 TCRbeta diversity that was high in some patients was derived from surviving recipient T cells and thymic progenitors. The main origin of T-cell counts and diversity one year after transplant was newly produced T cells.

V dropped 4 bases and J dropped 2; count of bases not matched to a gene: 5. Germline V gene lookup returns CDR1 SQVTM and CDR2 ANQGSEA. The CDR3 length is 13 residues. With regard to this clonotype: The target antigen is unknown.

A library of TCRbeta sequences, prepared with unique molecular identifiers, was generated. One entry per CDR3 protein results from TCRdb running MiXCR on the PCR reads. This table has around 420,000 distinct CDR3 sequences, around 15% appearing once. This material consisted of PBMCs, mostly from graft donor cells, taken 360 days after TCRalphabeta/CD19-depleted stem cell transplant. The sequence was collected from a boy younger than two who had a stem cell transplant for Wiskott-Aldrich syndrome, so the T cells may come from the graft donor. The V call is TRBV29-1, the J call TRBJ2-7; TRBD2 matches at 7 bases. DNA for the CDR3: TGCAGCGTTGGTGGGGGGGAGGCCTACGAGCAGTACTTC. Translating gives CSVGGGEAYEQYF.